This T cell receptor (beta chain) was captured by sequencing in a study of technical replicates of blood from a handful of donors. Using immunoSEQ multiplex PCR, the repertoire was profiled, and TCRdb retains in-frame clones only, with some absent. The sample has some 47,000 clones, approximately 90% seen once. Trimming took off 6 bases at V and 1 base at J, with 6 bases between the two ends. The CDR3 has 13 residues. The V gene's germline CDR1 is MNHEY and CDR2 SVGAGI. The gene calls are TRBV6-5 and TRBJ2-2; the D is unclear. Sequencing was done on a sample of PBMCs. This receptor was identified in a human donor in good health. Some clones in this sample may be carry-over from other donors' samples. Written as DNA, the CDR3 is TGTGCCAGCAGCCCCTTGAACACCGGGGAGCTGTTTTTT. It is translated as CASSPLNTGELFF.